The table lists the clone carrying this T cell receptor (beta chain) with many counts. These data are taken from a study of early T cells in non-severe SARS-CoV-2 infection. TCRdb passed the 5' RACE reads through MiXCR, listing each CDR3 protein once. The table lists about 56,000 distinct CDR3 sequences, 10% of them singletons. The CDR3 loop spans 12 amino acids. V was cut by 7 bases and J by 8 bases, with 12 bases left in between. This TCR came from an adult who was a healthcare worker with PCR-confirmed SARS-CoV-2 infection or an uninfected control (not recorded which). This rearrangement joins TRBV12-3 or TRBV12-4 to TRBJ2-1, with unresolved D. The specimen was whole blood. CDR3: CASTIGVDEQFF. The CDR3, as DNA: TGTGCCAGCACCATCGGCGTGGATGAGCAGTTCTTC.